The present entry profiles one TCR beta chain with its context. Its specific antigen is unknown. The sample holds no much larger clone one base away, and base qualities are not on file. The data stem from a study of blood T cell repertoires in COVID-19 (dated by TCRdb to 2019 to 2021). The study in broad terms: Collaborator samples came from the United States, Italy and Spain and covered acute and convalescent phases of COVID-19. The prospective study material was composed of cDNA or gDNA derived from T cells, B-cell-depleted T cells, or PBMCs. Subjects who had been exposed to COVID-19, were actively infected with it, or had recovered from it provided the deeply sampled blood TCRbeta repertoires that made up the dataset. The repertoires were released in a freely available public database meant as a resource for research on the immune response to SARS-CoV-2. The samples were drawn from two sources: the first 160 participants of the ongoing ImmuneRACE study, and 950 to 1,500 subjects contributed by 6 global collaborators. Sample metadata almost always included a de-identified subject ID, COVID-19 status, age in years and sex. HLA class I and class II types, where available, came from metadata supplied by the sample provider rather than from assay-based typing.

TCRbeta CDR3 regions were amplified from genomic DNA using the immunoSEQ Assay, a bias-controlled multiplex PCR. The published analysis was carried out like this. The number of nucleated cells in each sample was estimated from the amplification of reference gene primers within the assay. Sequence reads were collapsed and filtered to measure the absolute abundance of every unique TCRbeta CDR3 rearrangement. For each sample, productive Simpson clonality was calculated by taking the square root of Simpson's diversity index across productive rearrangements. The table comes from immuneACCESS by way of TCRdb, which keeps in-frame sequences with V and J called. Part of the clones is missing from these tables; in studies checked, under half for an unresolved V gene and the rest for unknown reasons. Clone size and V and J calls were adopted from that table, with D and trimming inferred from the DNA. For this sample the table gives about 26,000 clones, of which around 86% were detected only once. The ten largest clones capture less than 15% of the sample.

The research as a whole found: The amount of clinical and demographic metadata varied by source and participant and was provided uncurated.

Trimming removed 3 bases from V and 1 base from J, leaving 10 bases between the germline ends. The CDR3 starts with the cysteine, ends with the phenylalanine, and has 15 residues. Only the CDR3 portion is preserved as DNA: 45 bases, with reading frame beginning at the first base. In the germline V gene (reference sequence), CDR1 corresponds to LGHDT and CDR2 to YNNKEL. Collaborating institutions collected whole blood in K2EDTA tubes following their own protocols. For TCRbeta analysis, collaborators shipped samples in one of three forms: frozen whole blood, isolated PBMCs, or DNA extracted from either of those sample types.

The chain employs TRBV3-1 (or the pseudogene TRBV3-2) and TRBJ2-4; TRBD2 is a possible D gene, resting on 5 matching bases. Sequencing was carried out using peripheral blood. This receptor was identified in a human donor in a cohort sampled during active COVID-19. The donor label of this sample is uncertain. The nucleotides read TGTGCCAGCAGCCAGAGGACGGGGGCCAAAAACATTCAGTACTTC. This sequence encodes CASSQRTGAKNIQYF.